The 15 T cell receptor beta chains given below trace back to one sample, sequenced in a study of shared clonotypes between healthy human individuals. Repertoires were generated with immunoSEQ multiplex PCR, while TCRdb's copy carries only in-frame clones and drops some. The table has a few million clones, approximately 96% seen once. Sequencing input: naive CD4+ T cells sorted from blood. Subset specified: CD45RA+ positively selected. The receptors come from a man younger than 35 in good health.

To note about this clone: Other DNA sequences from this sample encode an identical CDR3 as well. This chain connects TRBV7-2 to TRBJ1-6; no clear D gene. The germline V and J ends were trimmed by 3 bases and 6 bases, with 3 bases remaining between them. The CDR3 runs 12 residues. CDR1 SGHTA and CDR2 FQGNSA come from the germline V gene. The CDR3 sequence: CASSFPNSPLHF. CDR3 nucleotides: TGTGCCAGCAGCTTCCCTAATTCACCCCTCCACTTT.

As to this clone: Different DNA sequences within this sample yield the same CDR3. The genes are TRBV7-2 and TRBJ2-3; possibly TRBD2 for D (5 bases). Germline values: CDR1 SGHTA, CDR2 FQGNSA. CDR3 length equals 13 residues. The V end was cut by 3 bases, the J end by 3 bases, with 7 bases between. In nucleotides, the CDR3 is TGTGCCAGCAGCTTTAGAGGGACAGATACGCAGTATTTT. Amino acid sequence: CASSFRGTDTQYF.

This clone was observed a single time. The chain carries TRBV5-1 and TRBJ1-2; 7 bases are shared with TRBD1. The germline gives CDR1 SGHRS, CDR2 YFSETQ. Trimming took 7 bases from V and 7 from J; bases not matched to a gene: 16. The CDR3 is made up of 15 amino acids. CDR3 DNA sequence: TGCGCCAGCGATCCAGGGACAGACCCACGTAGTGGCTACACCTTC. As protein: CASDPGTDPRSGYTF.

The chain uses TRBV7-6 and TRBJ2-1; TRBD2 aligns across 14 bases. The CDR3 runs 15 residues. V lost 4 bases, J lost 6 bases, and 2 bases stayed unmatched. CDR1 and CDR2 from the germline V gene are SGHVS and FNYEAQ. The CDR3 DNA sequence: TGTGCCAGCAGCTCGGGACTAGCGGGAGTCAATGAGCAGTTCTTC. Residues: CASSSGLAGVNEQFF.

This chain connects TRBV10-3 to TRBJ1-4; no firm D call. Germline V lookup: CDR1 ENHRY, CDR2 SYGVKD. This CDR3 comprises 14 residues. With 0 bases removed from V and 5 bases from J, the gap between germline ends came to 7 bases. The CDR3 bases are TGTGCCATCAGTGAGTCTGTCAGCAATGAAAAACTGTTTTTT. This translates into CAISESVSNEKLFF.

The chain uses TRBV29-1 and TRBJ2-3, with D possibly being TRBD1 or TRBD2 (7 bases each). V lost 5 bases, J lost 4 bases, and 16 bases lay in between. The CDR3 is made up of 14 amino acids. Germline assignment: CDR1 SQVTM and CDR2 ANQGSEA. This CDR3 reads CSVPQGGGPDTQYF. DNA of the CDR3: TGCAGCGTTCCCCAGGGGGGGGGACCAGATACGCAGTATTTT.

This chain links TRBV4-1 with TRBJ1-5, with D perhaps matching TRBD1 (5 bases). The CDR3 runs to 15 residues. Germline CDR1 and CDR2: MGHRA and YSYEKL. V was clipped by 1 base and J by 6 bases, with 13 bases between them. The CDR3 protein is CASSQVYRDGQPQHF. DNA of the CDR3: TGCGCCAGCAGCCAAGTTTATAGGGACGGTCAGCCCCAGCATTTT.

The rearrangement links TRBV6-5 to TRBJ1-2, with 8 bases lining up with TRBD1. The V segment lost 5 bases and the J segment 3 bases; nucleotides outside the gene matches: 5. CDR3 length: 14 amino acids. Germline V CDR1 and CDR2: MNHEY, SVGAGI. CDR3 sequence: CASSGRDRHYGYTF. The CDR3 DNA reads as TGTGCCAGCAGTGGCCGGGACAGGCACTATGGCTACACCTTC.

The genes are TRBV4-1 and TRBJ1-1, with D uncertain. The CDR3 sequence is 15 residues long. CDR1 is MGHRA and CDR2 is YSYEKL in the germline V gene. Trimming pared 1 base from V and 0 bases from J, leaving 9 bases between. The DNA for the CDR3 is TGCGCCAGCAGCCAAGGAGGGCGTATGAACACTGAAGCTTTCTTT. This encodes CASSQGGRMNTEAFF.

Details on this clone: The sample contains more than one DNA sequence encoding this CDR3. The chain combines TRBV7-3 with TRBJ2-2; TRBD2 might be the D (6 bases). V was pared by 4 bases and J by 4 bases, with 7 bases between. CDR1 and CDR2 (germline): SGHTA, FQGTGA. The CDR3 loop spans 13 amino acids. The CDR3 nucleotides are TGTGCCAGCAGCTCCGGGGGCACCGGGGAGCTGTTTTTT. It codes for CASSSGGTGELFF.

The chain couples TRBV18 to TRBJ1-3, with D tentatively TRBD1 (6 bases). The CDR3 has 16 amino acids. Germline V gives CDR1 KGHSH, CDR2 LQKENI. V dropped 3 bases and J dropped 4 bases, with 16 bases sitting between them. The CDR3 nucleotides are TGTGCCAGCTCACCGCGCAGGCAGGGGCAGGGAAACACCATATATTTT. This sequence encodes CASSPRRQGQGNTIYF. Full variable domain (remainder filled in from reference TRBV18 and TRBJ1-3): NAGVMQNPRHLVRRRGQEARLRCSPMKGHSHVYWYRQLPEEGLKFMVYLQKENIIDESGMPKERFSAEFPKEGPSILRIQQVVRGDSAAYFCASSPRRQGQGNTIYFGEGSWLTVV.

The rearrangement joins TRBV29-1 to TRBJ2-1; D unresolved. V lost 4 bases, J lost 2 bases, and 12 bases lay in between. This CDR3 spans 14 amino acids. Per germline, CDR1 SQVTM and CDR2 ANQGSEA. The CDR3 DNA reads TGCAGCGTTGCCGGGCCTCGAACCTACAATGAGCAGTTCTTC. Translation: CSVAGPRTYNEQFF.

This chain uses TRBV4-1 with TRBJ2-7; 8 bases map to TRBD1. This CDR3 comprises 13 residues. The V gene's germline CDR1 is MGHRA and CDR2 YSYEKL. Unmatched junction bases numbered 6, after V lost 4 bases and J lost 7 bases. The CDR3 nucleotides read TGCGCCAGCAGCCCATCAGGGGGCTGGGAGCAGTACTTC. Amino acids: CASSPSGGWEQYF.

The chain couples TRBV7-2 to TRBJ1-5; D might be TRBD1 (6 bases). The CDR3 totals 13 residues. Germline CDR1 reads SGHTA; CDR2 reads FQGNSA. V was clipped by 2 bases and J by 7 bases, with 9 bases between them. Here the CDR3 reads CASSLSRGQPQHF. The CDR3 DNA is TGTGCCAGCAGCTTATCCAGGGGCCAGCCCCAGCATTTT.

The chain is built from TRBV30 and TRBJ2-7; a weak D match, TRBD2 (6 bases). Trimming pared 2 bases from V and 2 bases from J, leaving 22 bases between. Germline V gives CDR1 GTSNPN, CDR2 SVGIG (reference sequence). CDR3 length equals 17 residues. The CDR3 reads CAWSPPLLGGGTYEQYF. CDR3 nucleotide sequence: TGTGCCTGGAGTCCCCCCTTGCTGGGAGGCGGTACCTACGAGCAGTACTTC.